Listed here are 24 T cell receptor beta chains from one sample, sequenced in a study of blood T cell repertoires in COVID-19. TCRdb keeps only in-frame clones here, not all; method: immunoSEQ multiplex PCR. The sample lists fewer than 250,000 clones; approximately 86% were seen once. The sample comprised PBMCs or T cells enriched from blood (not recorded which). The receptors originated from a middle-aged woman with acute COVID-19.

The J gene is TRBJ2-7, the V gene TRBV28; D is unclear. Per germline, CDR1 MDHEN and CDR2 SYDVKM. The germline V and J ends were trimmed by 4 bases and 0 bases, with 7 bases remaining between them. The CDR3 has 13 residues. The CDR3 region has the DNA TGTGCCAGCAGTTCAACTAACTCCTACGAGCAGTACTTC. Protein product: CASSSTNSYEQYF.

The V gene is TRBV4-1, the J gene TRBJ2-3, with D tentatively TRBD2 (6 bases). V lost 1 base and J 7 bases, leaving 15 bases between the germline ends. The germline V gene has CDR1 MGHRA and CDR2 YSYEKL. The CDR3 contains 15 residues. As DNA, the CDR3 is TGCGCCAGCAGCCAAGGGGGGGTCCCCTCCTATACGCAGTATTTT. Residues: CASSQGGVPSYTQYF.

This chain connects TRBV28 to TRBJ2-7; 8 bases match TRBD2. V shed 6 bases, J shed 4 bases, and the junction held 11 bases outside the gene matches. Germline V gives CDR1 MDHEN, CDR2 SYDVKM. The length of the CDR3 is 15 residues. The DNA for the CDR3 is TGTGCCAGCAGCCGGGGGGGGGCTGGGAGTTACGAGCAGTACTTC. This encodes CASSRGGAGSYEQYF.

The V gene is TRBV2, the J gene TRBJ1-1; D is unclear. Germline CDR1 SNHLY, CDR2 FYNNEI. The CDR3 sequence is 13 residues long. V shed 6 bases and J shed 0 bases, with 8 bases lying between them. CDR3 protein: CASRGTLNTEAFF. CDR3 coding DNA: TGTGCCAGCAGGGGCACGCTGAACACTGAAGCTTTCTTT.

The chain combines TRBV5-1 with TRBJ2-1; D might be TRBD1 (6 bases). From germline, CDR1 is SGHRS and CDR2 YFSETQ. The CDR3 spans 16 residues. Trimming cost V 0 bases and J 5 bases, with 15 bases left between them. This CDR3 is CASSLAPEGVNNEQFF. The CDR3 coding sequence is TGCGCCAGCAGCTTGGCCCCCGAGGGGGTAAACAATGAGCAGTTCTTC.

This chain links TRBV2 with TRBJ2-5; no definite D call. V was pared by 2 bases and J by 14 bases, with 12 bases between. Germline V CDR1 and CDR2: SNHLY, FYNNEI. This CDR3 is 11 amino acids long. CDR3 in DNA: TGTGCCAGCAGTGAACAACCTACCCCATACTTC. This translates into CASSEQPTPYF.

This chain joins TRBV15 and TRBJ1-5; 7 nucleotides agree with TRBD1. Germline V lookup: CDR1 LNHNV, CDR2 YYDKDF (reference sequence). The junction had 6 bases not matched to a gene; V was cut back by 6 bases and J by 1 base. The CDR3 loop spans 15 amino acids. The CDR3 sequence: CATSTQGTSNQPQHF. In nucleotides, the CDR3 is TGTGCCACCAGTACACAGGGGACGAGCAATCAGCCCCAGCATTTT.

This clone has a handful of counts. The chain has TRBV2 and TRBJ2-1; TRBD2 might be the D (6 bases). Trimming stripped 7 bases from V and 4 bases from J, with 11 bases between. The CDR3 spans 13 residues. CDR1 and CDR2 (germline): SNHLY, FYNNEI. The CDR3 bases are TGTGCCAGCACCCAGACTAGTTACAATGAGCAGTTCTTC. This translates into CASTQTSYNEQFF.

This clone was detected only once. CDR3 region: CASSPGLAEYEQYF. In nucleotides, the CDR3 is TGTGCCAGCAGCCCGGGACTAGCGGAGTACGAGCAGTACTTC. The rearrangement links TRBV28 to TRBJ2-7; 11 bases align to TRBD2. V lost 6 bases to trimming and J lost 4 bases; unmatched junction nucleotides: 5. This CDR3 has 14 residues. Germline values: CDR1 MDHEN, CDR2 SYDVKM. The variable domain in full, with the rest retrieved from reference TRBV28 and TRBJ2-7, is DVKVTQSSRYLVKRTGEKVFLECVQDMDHENMFWYRQDPGLGLRLIYFSYDVKMKEKGDIPEGYSVSREKKERFSLILESASTNQTSMYLCASSPGLAEYEQYFGPGTRLTVT.

The gene calls are TRBV13 and TRBJ1-3; no reliable D call. Germline V gene sequence: CDR1 PRHDT, CDR2 FYEKMQ (reference sequence). The CDR3 length is 15 residues. Trimming cost V 5 bases and J 4 bases, with 15 bases left between them. CDR3 coding DNA: TGTGCCAGCAGCCCTGGACTCCGGCAAGGAAACACCATATATTTT. This codes for CASSPGLRQGNTIYF.

CDR3 in amino acids: CASSAPGLGPKSNTDTQYF. Here the CDR3 DNA reads TGTGCCAGCAGTGCCCCGGGACTAGGACCGAAATCTAACACAGATACGCAGTATTTT. The chain is built from TRBV28 and TRBJ2-3; 8 bases align to TRBD2. The CDR3 has 19 amino acids. Germline V gene data show CDR1 as MDHEN and CDR2 as SYDVKM. Trimming removed 5 bases from V and 2 bases from J; junction bases left unmatched: 18.

This chain connects TRBV24-1 to TRBJ2-7; 8 bases fit TRBD1. V shed 10 bases and J 5 bases; nucleotides not matched to a gene: 6. Looked up from germline, CDR1 is KGHDR and CDR2 is SFDVKD. The CDR3 is 12 amino acids. CDR3 amino acids: CATQGASDEQYF. The CDR3 nucleotides are TGTGCCACGCAGGGGGCGTCTGACGAGCAGTACTTC.

This clone was counted a single time. This chain uses TRBV5-1 with TRBJ2-7, with D possibly matching TRBD2 (6 bases). The CDR3 sequence is 15 residues long. Trimming removed 2 bases at V and 1 base at J, with 13 bases between. Germline values: CDR1 SGHRS, CDR2 YFSETQ. The CDR3 DNA reads TGCGCCAGCAGCTTTGCAGGTGGGGGGTCCTACGAGCAGTACTTC. Translating it yields CASSFAGGGSYEQYF.

The chain is built from TRBV20-1 and TRBJ1-5; 7 positions agree with TRBD1. The CDR3 totals 14 residues. Germline CDR1 is DFQATT and CDR2 is SNEGSKA (reference sequence). V dropped 3 bases and J dropped 3; count of bases not matched to a gene: 5. CDR3 sequence: CSASTGQNNQPQHF. Written as DNA, the CDR3 is TGCAGTGCTAGTACGGGACAGAACAATCAGCCCCAGCATTTT.

The chain recombines TRBV11-3 with TRBJ2-7, with D possibly TRBD2 on 7 matching bases. The CDR3 extends over 15 amino acids. Trimming took 5 bases from V and 1 from J, leaving 15 bases between them. From germline, CDR1 is SGHNT and CDR2 YENEEA. The CDR3 DNA sequence: TGTGCCAGCAGCCCCCGCGGGGGCGCATCCTACGAGCAGTACTTC. Amino acids: CASSPRGGASYEQYF.

The chain joins TRBV29-1 to TRBJ2-4; TRBD1 matches 12 bases. In germline, CDR1 is SQVTM, CDR2 ANQGSEA. The CDR3 spans 14 residues. J gave up 7 bases and V 4 bases, and 5 bases lay outside the gene matches. The CDR3 region is CSVGGGQGANIQYF. CDR3 in DNA: TGCAGCGTTGGAGGGGGACAGGGGGCGAACATTCAGTACTTC.

The genes are TRBV24-1 and TRBJ1-1; 8 bases line up with TRBD1. Germline CDR1 reads KGHDR; CDR2 reads SFDVKD. V lost 10 bases to trimming and J lost 0 bases; unmatched junction nucleotides: 9. The CDR3 length is 15 residues. CDR3 amino acids: CATRGQGTMNTEAFF. The DNA for the CDR3 is TGTGCCACTCGAGGACAGGGTACGATGAACACTGAAGCTTTCTTT.

CDR3 DNA: TGTGCCAGCAGCCCTCCCTACGAGCAGTACTTC. This codes for CASSPPYEQYF. The genes are TRBV11-3 and TRBJ2-7, with D uncertain. Germline loops: CDR1 SGHNT, CDR2 YENEEA. V lost 5 bases, J lost 2 bases, and 4 bases lay in between. The CDR3 sequence is 11 residues long.

The chain couples TRBV13 to TRBJ1-2; TRBD1 matches at 9 bases. The CDR3 extends over 15 amino acids. V trimming: 6 bases; J trimming: 2 bases; junction bases outside the gene matches: 7. Per germline, CDR1 PRHDT and CDR2 FYEKMQ (reference sequence). The chain's CDR3 is CASRPGTGKNYGYTF. CDR3 in DNA: TGTGCCAGCAGACCGGGGACAGGGAAGAACTATGGCTACACCTTC. Complete variable domain (other parts from reference TRBV13 and TRBJ1-2): AAGVIQSPRHLIKEKRETATLKCYPIPRHDTVYWYQQGPGQDPQFLISFYEKMQSDKGSIPDRFSAQQFSDYHSELNMSSLELGDSALYFCASRPGTGKNYGYTFGSGTRLTVV.

The CDR3 spells CASSPSYSYNEQFF. The CDR3 nucleotides read TGTGCCAGCAGCCCCTCTTACTCCTACAATGAGCAGTTCTTC. The V gene is TRBV7-2, the J gene TRBJ2-1, with D unclear. Trimming removed 5 bases at V and 0 bases at J, with 8 bases between. CDR1 is SGHTA, CDR2 FQGNSA, per germline. The CDR3 runs 14 residues.

This chain links TRBV24-1 with TRBJ1-5, with D tentatively TRBD1 (6 bases). Germline CDR1 and CDR2: KGHDR and SFDVKD. Trimming removed 3 bases at V and 1 base at J, with 12 bases between. This CDR3 region has 16 residues. The chain's CDR3 is CATSDGTQGSNQPQHF. The DNA for the CDR3 is TGTGCCACCAGTGATGGGACACAAGGCAGCAATCAGCCCCAGCATTTT.

This rearrangement joins TRBV4-3 to TRBJ2-1, with 9 bases matching TRBD2. V lost 3 bases and J lost 9; bases outside the gene matches: 9. The CDR3 sequence is 15 residues long. Germline CDR1 LGHNA, CDR2 YSLEER. The CDR3 bases are TGCGCCAGCAGCCATGTAGCGGGAGCCCCGGGTGAGCAGTTCTTC. This encodes CASSHVAGAPGEQFF.

The chain carries TRBV5-1 and TRBJ1-1; no clear D. Trimming removed 3 bases from V and 5 bases from J, with 11 bases in between. Germline-derived CDR1 and CDR2 are SGHRS and YFSETQ. The length of the CDR3 is 13 residues. CDR3 amino acids: CASSSHLKTEAFF. The CDR3 DNA reads TGCGCCAGCAGCTCCCACCTAAAGACTGAAGCTTTCTTT.

The chain joins TRBV16 to TRBJ1-1, with TRBD1 as a possible D gene (6 bases). The germline V gene has CDR1 KGHSY and CDR2 FQNENV. The CDR3 has 14 amino acids. Between the trimmed V and J ends, which lost 3 bases and 6 bases, there was a span of 14 bases. The CDR3: CASSHSGTIPEAFF. The CDR3 DNA reads as TGTGCCAGCAGCCACTCGGGGACAATCCCTGAAGCTTTCTTT.